In its sample, the clone carrying this TCR beta chain was seen a few times. Its matching antigen is unknown. These data come from a study of cytomegalovirus exposure and HLA in healthy donors. Study outcomes and limitations: A missense variant in DCLRE1C was later tied to TCR beta V- and J-gene trimming. Some V segments, including TRBV6-2 and TRBV6-3, were excluded as indistinguishable. Cytomegalovirus association was listed for approximately 160 TCR beta chains. For most TCR beta V segments, an earlier analysis put the productive rate at about 90% or about 30% of the time.

In the PCR, 60 Vbeta and 13 Jbeta primers were used. Sequenced by immunoSEQ multiplex PCR; TCRdb stores in-frame clones only, minus some. The table records some 140,000 clones, around 78% of them present only once. CDR1 is LGHNA and CDR2 is YSLEER in the germline V gene. This CDR3 has 16 residues. Trimming cost V 1 base and J 4 bases, with 16 bases left between them. Source material: PBMCs. The clonotype comes from a middle-aged man in good health and CMV-seronegative. V gene TRBV4-3 combines with J gene TRBJ1-1; perhaps TRBD1 as D (6 bases). In DNA form, the CDR3 reads TGCGCCAGCAGCCAAGTGGACCGCAGGGGTATCACTGAAGCTTTCTTT. It specifies CASSQVDRRGITEAFF.